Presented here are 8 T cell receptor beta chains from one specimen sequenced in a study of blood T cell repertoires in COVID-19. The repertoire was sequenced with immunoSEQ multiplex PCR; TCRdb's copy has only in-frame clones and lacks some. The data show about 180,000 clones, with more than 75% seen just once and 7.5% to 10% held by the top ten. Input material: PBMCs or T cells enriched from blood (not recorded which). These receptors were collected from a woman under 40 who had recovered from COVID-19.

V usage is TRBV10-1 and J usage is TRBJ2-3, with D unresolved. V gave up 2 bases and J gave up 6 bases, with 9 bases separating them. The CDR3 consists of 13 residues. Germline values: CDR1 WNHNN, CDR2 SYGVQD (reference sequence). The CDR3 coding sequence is TGCGCCAGCAGTGAGGCCACGGAGGATACGCAGTATTTT. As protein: CASSEATEDTQYF.

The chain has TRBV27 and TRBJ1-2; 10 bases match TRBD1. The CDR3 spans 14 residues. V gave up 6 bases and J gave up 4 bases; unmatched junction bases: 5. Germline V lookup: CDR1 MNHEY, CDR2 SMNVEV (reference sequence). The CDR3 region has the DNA TGTGCCAGCAGCCCGACAGGGGGCGGCTATGGCTACACCTTC. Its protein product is CASSPTGGGYGYTF.

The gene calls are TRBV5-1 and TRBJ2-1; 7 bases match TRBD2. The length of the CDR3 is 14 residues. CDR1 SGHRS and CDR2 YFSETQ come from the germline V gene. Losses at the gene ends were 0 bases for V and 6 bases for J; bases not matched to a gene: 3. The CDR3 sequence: CASSLAGRSNEQFF. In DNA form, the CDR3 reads TGCGCCAGCAGCTTGGCCGGGAGGTCCAATGAGCAGTTCTTC.

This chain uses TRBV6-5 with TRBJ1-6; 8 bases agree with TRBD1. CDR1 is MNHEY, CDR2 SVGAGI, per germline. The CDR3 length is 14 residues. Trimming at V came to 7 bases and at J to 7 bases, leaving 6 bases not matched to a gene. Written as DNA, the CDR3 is TGTGCCAGCACGTTGGGACAGGCAAATTCACCCCTCCACTTT. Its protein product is CASTLGQANSPLHF.

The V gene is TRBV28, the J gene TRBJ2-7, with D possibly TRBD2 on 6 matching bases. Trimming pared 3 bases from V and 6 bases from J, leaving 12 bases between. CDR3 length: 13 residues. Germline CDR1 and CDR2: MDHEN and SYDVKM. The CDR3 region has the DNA TGTGCCAGCAGTTTTGGACTATCGTTCGAGCAGTACTTC. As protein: CASSFGLSFEQYF.

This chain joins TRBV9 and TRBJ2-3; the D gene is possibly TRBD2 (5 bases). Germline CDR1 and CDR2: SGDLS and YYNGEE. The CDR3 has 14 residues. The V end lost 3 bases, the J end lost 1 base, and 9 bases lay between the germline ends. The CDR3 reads CASSADGGTDTQYF. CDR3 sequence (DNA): TGTGCCAGCAGCGCGGACGGGGGCACAGATACGCAGTATTTT.

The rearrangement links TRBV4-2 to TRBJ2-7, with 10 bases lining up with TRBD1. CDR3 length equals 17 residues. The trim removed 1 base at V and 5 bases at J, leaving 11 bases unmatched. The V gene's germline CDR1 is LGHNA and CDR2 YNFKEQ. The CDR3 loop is CASSQAVPWTGGNEQYF. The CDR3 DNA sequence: TGTGCCAGCAGCCAAGCGGTTCCCTGGACAGGGGGGAACGAGCAGTACTTC.

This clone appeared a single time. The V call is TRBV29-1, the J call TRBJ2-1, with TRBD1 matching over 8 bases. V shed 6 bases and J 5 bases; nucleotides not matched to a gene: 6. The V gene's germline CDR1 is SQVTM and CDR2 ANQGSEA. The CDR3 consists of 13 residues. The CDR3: CSVGQATNNEQFF. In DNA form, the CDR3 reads TGCAGCGTGGGACAGGCAACGAACAATGAGCAGTTCTTC.